Listed below are T cell receptor beta chains from one sample, sequenced in a study of spatial heterogeneity in lung cancer. TCRdb redid the calling of the 5' RACE reads with MiXCR, one entry per CDR3 protein. Of about 8,400 distinct CDR3 sequences in the sample, around 8.9% were seen once. Sample: normal lung tissue next to the tumor, taken at surgery. These receptors were obtained from a male donor with early-stage non-small cell lung cancer. Both conserved end residues are part of each CDR3. Each record gives: clone size, D gene, J gene, CDR3 length, V gene, CDR3 protein, CDR3 DNA. D genes are given only for firm matches. Size is stated for part of the rows, as once, few or many counts, or as a class when the clone is expanded.

many TRBD1 TRBJ2-1 15 TRBV6-2/TRBV6-3 CASTNPDRDYNEQFF TGTGCCAGCACCAACCCGGACAGGGATTACAATGAGCAGTTCTTC
medium-sized TRBD2 TRBJ2-3 16 TRBV7-8 CASSLRLAGVKDTQYF TGTGCCAGCAGCCTCCGACTAGCGGGAGTCAAAGATACGCAGTATTTT
many TRBD2 TRBJ2-7 15 TRBV28 CASRTLAGGTYEQYF TGTGCCAGCAGGACACTAGCGGGAGGAACCTACGAGCAGTACTTC
many - TRBJ2-1 14 TRBV28 CASSLRTTYNEQFF TGTGCCAGCAGTCTCCGGACTACCTACAATGAGCAGTTCTTC
many TRBD2 TRBJ2-3 16 TRBV28 CASSSSTSGSTDTQYF TGTGCCAGCAGTTCATCGACTAGCGGCTCCACAGATACGCAGTATTTT
many - TRBJ2-2 12 TRBV20-1 CSARQNTGELFF TGCAGTGCTAGGCAGAACACCGGGGAGCTGTTTTTT
many - TRBJ2-2 12 TRBV10-1 CATSGDTGELFF TGCGCCACATCAGGGGACACCGGGGAGCTGTTTTTT
many TRBD1 TRBJ2-3 15 TRBV7-6 CASSTSGTGGDTQYF TGTGCCAGCAGCACGTCCGGGACAGGTGGCGATACGCAGTATTTT
medium-sized - TRBJ2-1 15 TRBV7-8 CASLEVRGTNNEQFF TGTGCCAGCTTAGAAGTAAGGGGGACAAACAATGAGCAGTTCTTC
many - TRBJ2-5 14 TRBV20-1 CSARIQGDSETQYF TGCAGTGCTAGAATCCAGGGGGACTCGGAGACCCAGTACTTC
many TRBD1 TRBJ1-1 17 TRBV7-2 CASSSPPGQRFNTEAFF TGTGCCAGCAGTTCACCTCCGGGACAGAGATTTAACACTGAAGCTTTCTTT
many - TRBJ1-3 15 TRBV7-9 CASSLRGGSGNTIYF TGTGCCAGCAGCTTGAGGGGGGGCTCTGGAAACACCATATATTTT
few TRBD1 TRBJ1-2 13 TRBV29-1 CSAQYRGSYGYTF TGCAGCGCGCAATACAGGGGTAGCTATGGCTACACCTTC
many - TRBJ2-7 12 TRBV20-1 CSARDNTYEQYF TGCAGTGCTAGAGACAACACCTACGAGCAGTACTTC
many - TRBJ1-2 15 TRBV27 CASSLSRGFGVGYTF TGTGCCAGCAGTTTATCGAGGGGTTTCGGGGTCGGCTACACCTTC
many - TRBJ2-7 11 TRBV6-2/TRBV6-3 CASSYTGEQYF TGTGCCAGCAGTTATACAGGGGAGCAGTACTTC
many TRBD1 TRBJ2-1 15 TRBV12-3/TRBV12-4 CAIRSGTGAKNEQFF TGTGCCATCCGATCCGGGACAGGGGCGAAAAATGAGCAGTTCTTC
many TRBD1 TRBJ2-1 14 TRBV30 CAWTTGQSHNEQFF TGTGCCTGGACAACGGGACAGAGCCACAATGAGCAGTTCTTC
medium-sized - TRBJ1-1 12 TRBV12-5 CASGLVSAEAFF TGTGCTAGTGGTTTGGTATCTGCTGAAGCTTTCTTT
- - TRBJ2-5 12 TRBV19 CASSIAGETQYF TGTGCCAGTAGTATAGCCGGAGAGACCCAGTACTTC
medium-sized - TRBJ2-4 16 TRBV6-2/TRBV6-3 CASSRIADGAKNIQYF TGTGCCAGCAGTAGAATCGCGGACGGAGCCAAAAACATTCAGTACTTC
many TRBD2 TRBJ2-3 14 TRBV2 CASSIERGTDTQYF TGTGCCAGCAGTATCGAGCGGGGGACAGATACGCAGTATTTT
many - TRBJ2-7 15 TRBV6-5 CASSYSRGQVREQYF TGTGCCAGCAGTTACTCACGGGGTCAGGTTAGAGAGCAGTACTTC
many - TRBJ2-2 16 TRBV2 CASSWTAPTNTGELFF TGTGCCAGCAGCTGGACAGCCCCAACGAACACCGGGGAGCTGTTTTTT
many - TRBJ2-2 17 TRBV10-3 CAISESGGVGVTGELFF TGTGCCATCAGTGAGTCAGGGGGAGTGGGCGTCACCGGGGAGCTGTTTTTT
many - TRBJ2-5 12 TRBV3-1 CASSRAEETQYF TGTGCCAGCAGCCGGGCTGAAGAGACCCAGTACTTC
many TRBD1 TRBJ1-1 16 TRBV11-2 CASSLAGTGGSTEAFF TGTGCCAGCAGCTTAGCCGGGACAGGGGGAAGCACTGAAGCTTTCTTT
many - TRBJ1-2 11 TRBV29-1 CSVGEDYGYTF TGCAGCGTTGGAGAGGACTATGGCTACACCTTC
many - TRBJ1-5 14 TRBV6-1 CASSVSSSNQPQHF TGTGCCAGCAGTGTGAGCAGTAGCAATCAGCCCCAGCATTTT
medium-sized TRBD2 TRBJ2-7 15 TRBV2 CASSVKRENPYEQYF TGTGCCAGCAGTGTGAAGCGGGAAAACCCCTACGAGCAGTACTTC
many TRBD2 TRBJ2-3 16 TRBV7-9 CASSLDLRGREDTQYF TGTGCCAGCAGCCTGGACTTGCGGGGGAGGGAAGATACGCAGTATTTT
medium-sized - TRBJ2-2 14 TRBV2 CASRGALGTGELFF TGTGCCAGCAGAGGGGCCCTTGGGACCGGGGAGCTGTTTTTT
many TRBD2 TRBJ2-5 16 TRBV7-7 CASSLSKREKQETQYF TGTGCTAGCAGCTTAAGTAAGCGGGAGAAGCAAGAGACCCAGTACTTC
medium-sized - TRBJ2-5 13 TRBV29-1 CSVDKGEQETQYF TGCAGCGTTGATAAGGGGGAACAAGAGACCCAGTACTTC
many TRBD1 TRBJ1-5 17 TRBV27 CASRPRGAGGPNQPQHF TGTGCCAGCAGGCCAAGGGGGGCAGGGGGCCCCAATCAGCCCCAGCATTTT
many - TRBJ2-5 11 TRBV2 CASSSKETQYF TGTGCCAGCTCTAGTAAAGAGACCCAGTACTTC
- TRBD1 TRBJ1-4 16 TRBV20-1 CSARRQGVSTNEKLFF TGCAGTGCTAGGAGACAGGGGGTCTCAACTAATGAAAAACTGTTTTTT
many - TRBJ2-7 13 TRBV14 CASSELAVGEQYF TGTGCCAGCAGTGAGTTGGCGGTTGGGGAGCAGTACTTC
many - TRBJ2-7 19 TRBV21-1 CASSNYRDRSSSGFLGQYF TGTGCCAGCAGCAATTACCGGGACAGATCCTCCTCCGGATTCTTGGGGCAGTACTTC
many TRBD2 TRBJ2-5 17 TRBV12-3/TRBV12-4 CASTERGGLQFEVTQYF TGTGCCAGCACCGAGCGGGGGGGACTACAGTTCGAGGTGACCCAGTACTTC
many - TRBJ2-5 14 TRBV28 CASSRAALPETQYF TGTGCCAGCAGTCGGGCAGCCCTGCCGGAGACCCAGTACTTC
many - TRBJ2-5 13 TRBV29-1 CSVREGAQETQYF TGCAGCGTCCGGGAGGGGGCTCAAGAGACCCAGTACTTC
few TRBD1 TRBJ1-3 14 TRBV7-9 CASSSTGDRNTIYF TGTGCCAGCAGCTCGACAGGGGATCGGAACACCATATATTTT
- TRBD2 TRBJ2-3 18 TRBV7-8 CASSLTAGGDGSTDTQYF TGTGCCAGCAGCCTCACGGCGGGGGGGGATGGGAGCACAGATACGCAGTATTTT
many - TRBJ2-4 15 TRBV18 CASSPPTGAKNIQYF TGTGCCAGCTCACCACCCACAGGCGCCAAAAACATTCAGTACTTC
many TRBD2 TRBJ2-2 14 TRBV30 CAWSAGRGAGELFF TGTGCCTGGAGTGCAGGACGGGGGGCCGGGGAGCTGTTTTTT
medium-sized - TRBJ2-7 14 TRBV6-5 CASSYSPGSYEQYF TGTGCCAGCAGTTACTCACCCGGTTCCTACGAGCAGTACTTC
many - TRBJ2-3 17 TRBV5-1 CATQLGRGPLSTDTQYF TGCGCCACCCAGCTAGGCAGGGGACCTTTGAGCACAGATACGCAGTATTTT
medium-sized - TRBJ2-7 18 TRBV20-1 CSARRITPGTDFSYEQYF TGCAGTGCTAGACGGATTACGCCCGGGACCGACTTCTCCTACGAGCAGTACTTC
many - TRBJ2-2 12 TRBV7-9 CASSLRSGELFF TGTGCCAGCAGCTTAAGGTCCGGGGAGCTGTTTTTT